The 5 T cell receptor beta chains listed next were all sequenced from one sample in a study of blood T cell repertoires in COVID-19 (dated by TCRdb to the early 2020s). The receptor library was made with the immunoSEQ multiplex PCR assay. Held by TCRdb, this immuneACCESS table contains in-frame sequences only and omits some clones. Under half of the omission traces to an unresolved V gene where checked; the cause of the rest is unknown. In this sample the table shows approximately 100,000 clones, about 84% of which occur a single time. About 4.3% of the sample is taken by the ten largest. Sequencing used peripheral blood. The receptors shown here come from a man aged 55 to 69 with acute or convalescent COVID-19.

V is TRBV2 and J is TRBJ1-5; D is perhaps TRBD1 (6 bases). Germline assignment: CDR1 SNHLY and CDR2 FYNNEI. V gave up 4 bases and J gave up 6 bases, with 16 bases separating them. There are 15 residues in the CDR3. CDR3 in amino acids: CASSALMVRGQPQHF. The CDR3 nucleotides are TGTGCCAGCAGTGCCTTAATGGTCAGGGGTCAGCCCCAGCATTTT.

In its sample, this clone was seen a few times. The gene calls are TRBV7-9 and TRBJ2-1; 9 positions match TRBD2. CDR1 is SEHNR and CDR2 is FQNEAQ in the germline V gene (reference sequence). CDR3 length: 17 amino acids. The ends lost 5 bases at V and 2 bases at J; junction bases unmatched: 10. The CDR3 loop reads CASSTVSGSFTYNEQFF. The CDR3 DNA sequence: TGTGCCAGCAGCACGGTTAGCGGGAGTTTTACCTACAATGAGCAGTTCTTC.

CDR3: CAISGGQGPEAFF. The CDR3 nucleotides are TGTGCCATCAGTGGGGGACAGGGTCCTGAAGCTTTCTTT. The chain couples TRBV10-3 to TRBJ1-1; the match to TRBD1 covers 9 bases. Looked up from germline, CDR1 is ENHRY and CDR2 is SYGVKD. This CDR3 contains 13 residues. The V gene end was trimmed by 4 bases and the J gene end by 6 bases; junction bases not matched to a gene: 3.

The CDR3 region is CASSPGTSGSKGTGELFF. The CDR3 DNA follows: TGTGCCAGCAGTCCCGGGACTAGCGGGAGTAAGGGCACCGGGGAGCTGTTTTTT. The V and J genes are TRBV27 and TRBJ2-2; 14 bases match TRBD2. CDR1 is MNHEY and CDR2 is SMNVEV in the germline V gene (reference sequence). V lost 5 bases, J lost 4 bases, and 9 bases stayed unmatched. This CDR3 is 18 amino acids long.

V and J are TRBV4-1 and TRBJ1-2; D is perhaps TRBD1 (6 bases). V lost 4 bases and J 4 bases, leaving 19 bases between the germline ends. CDR1 MGHRA and CDR2 YSYEKL come from the germline V gene. This CDR3 comprises 16 residues. CDR3 residues: CASSPQQGSEGYGYTF. For the CDR3, the DNA is TGCGCCAGCAGCCCACAACAGGGAAGTGAGGGCTATGGCTACACCTTC.